This T cell receptor (beta chain) appears in the sequencing data of a study of cytomegalovirus exposure and HLA in healthy donors. Study information: Genotyping of about 400 donors showed that approximately 83% belonged to the Caucasian-associated ancestry cluster.

The CDR3 runs 13 residues. With 2 bases clipped from V and 11 bases from J, the junction kept 5 bases outside the gene matches. The germline gives CDR1 MNHNY, CDR2 SVGAGI (reference sequence). Concerning this clone: No antigen is known for it.

PCR used 60 Vbeta primers and 13 Jbeta primers. Only in-frame clones appear in the TCRdb table, and some are missing; sequencing was by immunoSEQ multiplex PCR. There are 90,000 to 120,000 clones in the sample; roughly 82% occur only once, and roughly 2.5% lies in the top ten. General observations from the study: Diagnosis of cytomegalovirus status made by the classifier reportedly showed high specificity and sensitivity.

Sequences were obtained from PBMCs. The sequence was obtained from a man aged 30 to 39 in good health and CMV-seropositive. The chain carries TRBV6-6 and TRBJ1-4, with 7 bases aligning to TRBD1. In DNA form, the CDR3 reads TGTGCCAGCAGTTACCCGACAGGGACTAAACTGTTTTTT. This sequence encodes CASSYPTGTKLFF.